A single sample is the source of the 13 T cell receptor beta chains below, sequenced in a study of cytomegalovirus exposure and HLA in healthy donors. This PCR relied on a set of 60 Vbeta primers and 13 Jbeta primers. This table comes from immunoSEQ multiplex PCR, and its TCRdb copy is limited to in-frame clones, with some not included. This table holds about 200,000 clones, 75% to 80% found once. The sequencing sample was made of PBMCs. The source is a woman aged 25 to 45 in good health and CMV-seropositive.

The V and J genes are TRBV15 and TRBJ2-7, with D possibly matching TRBD2 (5 bases). Trimming cost V 1 base and J 1 base, with 8 bases left between them. From germline, CDR1 is LNHNV and CDR2 YYDKDF (reference sequence). This CDR3 comprises 14 residues. Here the CDR3 DNA reads TGTGCCACCAGCAGAGCTCGGGGTTCCTACGAGCAGTACTTC. Translated, it gives CATSRARGSYEQYF.

This clone was seen a handful of times. The rearrangement links TRBV7-9 to TRBJ2-3, with D perhaps matching TRBD1 (6 bases). CDR1 SEHNR and CDR2 FQNEAQ come from the germline V gene (reference sequence). V was pared by 5 bases and J by 5 bases, with 14 bases between. This CDR3 has 14 residues. The CDR3 DNA sequence: TGTGCCAGCAGCCACGAGCACAGGGTAGATACGCAGTATTTT. Translating gives CASSHEHRVDTQYF. Combining the CDR3 with reference TRBV7-9 and TRBJ2-3 gives the whole variable domain DTGVSQNPRHKITKRGQNVTFRCDPISEHNRLYWYRQTLGQGPEFLTYFQNEAQLEKSRLLSDRFSAERPKGSFSTLEIQRTEQGDSAMYLCASSHEHRVDTQYFGPGTRLTVL.

This clone appeared once. The V call is TRBV14, the J call TRBJ2-2, with 7 bases fitting TRBD2. Trimming cost V 4 bases and J 0 bases; bases outside gene matches: 2. Germline V gene data show CDR1 as SGHDN and CDR2 as FVKESK. The CDR3 loop spans 15 amino acids. CDR3 sequence reads: CASSPGLPNTGELFF. In nucleotides, the CDR3 is TGTGCCAGCAGCCCGGGACTACCGAACACCGGGGAGCTGTTTTTT.

This clone was recorded a few times. J is TRBJ1-6 and V is TRBV9; TRBD1 matches 8 bases. This CDR3 spans 17 amino acids. The V gene's germline CDR1 is SGDLS and CDR2 YYNGEE. Trimming cost V 4 bases and J 13 bases; bases outside gene matches: 19. The CDR3 DNA is TGTGCCAGCAGCACCCAGCCGACAGGGGCCCCGGAATGGCCCCTCCACTTT. It is translated as CASSTQPTGAPEWPLHF.

This clone occurred a few times. This chain links TRBV10-3 with TRBJ2-7; D possibly corresponds to TRBD2 (6 bases). CDR1 and CDR2 from the germline V gene are ENHRY and SYGVKD. The CDR3 runs to 15 residues. The V end was cut by 4 bases, the J end by 6 bases, with 19 bases between. The CDR3 loop is CAISGQISYGGEQYF. CDR3 coding DNA: TGTGCCATCAGTGGCCAGATCTCTTACGGGGGCGAGCAGTACTTC.

The chain joins TRBV5-1 to TRBJ2-3, with 8 positions matching TRBD1. The junction had 4 bases not matched to a gene; V was cut back by 0 bases and J by 4 bases. In germline, CDR1 is SGHRS, CDR2 YFSETQ. The CDR3 is made up of 15 amino acids. DNA of the CDR3: TGCGCCAGCAGCTTGGGGCAGGGGGCTGCAGATACGCAGTATTTT. Its protein product is CASSLGQGAADTQYF.

This clone was counted a single time. The chain uses TRBV5-1 and TRBJ2-1; 9 bases are a match to TRBD2. Unmatched junction bases numbered 5, after V lost 4 bases and J lost 3 bases. The CDR3 is made up of 15 amino acids. Looked up from germline, CDR1 is SGHRS and CDR2 is YFSETQ. The CDR3 sequence is CASSLTSGGYNEQFF. CDR3 DNA sequence: TGCGCCAGCAGCCTGACTAGCGGCGGCTACAATGAGCAGTTCTTC. Together with reference TRBV5-1 and TRBJ2-1, the CDR3 gives the full variable domain: KAGVTQTPRYLIKTRGQQVTLSCSPISGHRSVSWYQQTPGQGLQFLFEYFSETQRNKGNFPGRFSGRQFSNSRSEMNVSTLELGDSALYLCASSLTSGGYNEQFFGPGTRLTVL.

The rearrangement joins TRBV6-4 to TRBJ1-1; 9 nucleotides agree with TRBD1. Germline lookup yields CDR1 MRHNA and CDR2 SNTAGT. The junction had 14 bases not matched to a gene; V was cut back by 7 bases and J by 8 bases. The CDR3 length is 15 residues. The CDR3 loop is CASKTHYRDRDEAFF. The CDR3 coding sequence is TGTGCCAGCAAAACCCACTACCGGGACAGGGACGAAGCTTTCTTT.

There are a few counts of this clone. The J gene is TRBJ2-2, the V gene TRBV6-6; D is unresolved. This CDR3 comprises 12 residues. Germline values: CDR1 MNHNY, CDR2 SVGAGI (reference sequence). V was shortened by 5 bases and J by 3 bases, with 4 bases between the two germline ends. For the CDR3, the DNA is TGTGCCAGCAGTCTGTACACCGGGGAGCTGTTTTTT. Translating it yields CASSLYTGELFF.

This clone occurred a few times. J is TRBJ1-1 and V is TRBV5-6; no clear D. V was pared by 6 bases and J by 4 bases, with 7 bases between. The length of the CDR3 is 11 residues. Germline lookup yields CDR1 SGHDT and CDR2 YYEEEE. The CDR3 nucleotides are TGTGCCAGCATCCTCGGCACTGAAGCTTTCTTT. The encoded protein is CASILGTEAFF.

The chain employs TRBV10-3 and TRBJ1-1, with D perhaps TRBD1 (6 bases). The V end lost 3 bases, the J end lost 3 bases, and 11 bases lay between the germline ends. The CDR3 is 14 residues long. Germline V gives CDR1 ENHRY, CDR2 SYGVKD. Written as DNA, the CDR3 is TGTGCCATCAGTGATGGGGGCGATTACACTGAAGCTTTCTTT. It translates to CAISDGGDYTEAFF.

V is TRBV25-1 and J is TRBJ2-5, with D maybe TRBD2 (5 bases). The CDR3 length is 15 residues. Germline-derived CDR1 and CDR2 are MGHDK and SYGVNS. V lost 3 bases to trimming and J lost 4 bases, with 15 bases between them. The CDR3 loop is CASSERAGVGETQYF. DNA for the CDR3: TGTGCCAGCAGTGAGAGGGCGGGCGTTGGAGAGACCCAGTACTTC.

This chain connects TRBV10-3 to TRBJ2-5, with 9 bases fitting TRBD2. This CDR3 spans 14 amino acids. Germline V gene lookup returns CDR1 ENHRY and CDR2 SYGVKD. V was clipped by 11 bases and J by 11 bases; unmatched bases: 18. As DNA, the CDR3 is TGTGCCGCCGCTTCTCCCGGGGGGACTAGCAAGCAGTACTTC. Translated, it gives CAAASPGGTSKQYF.